This is a list of T cell receptor beta chains from one sample in a study of blood T cell repertoires in COVID-19. Profiled with immunoSEQ multiplex PCR; TCRdb holds only in-frame clones, not every one. The table lists a few hundred thousand clones, more than 75% of them singletons, with 6.5% to 9% in the top ten. The sequencing input was PBMCs or T cells enriched from blood (not recorded which). These receptors came from a woman between 40 and 50 years old with acute COVID-19. Each CDR3 is given with its conserved first and last residue. The D gene is left open where the match is weak. Not all rows give a size; the values are once, few, many and, for expanded clones, a class.

D | J | size | V | DNA | CDR3
- | TRBJ1-1 | - | TRBV11-2 | TGTGCCAGCAGCCCTAGCGCTGAAGCTTTCTTT | CASSPSAEAFF
TRBD1 | TRBJ2-3 | - | TRBV10-1 | TGCGCCAGCAGTGATCCCGGGACAGGCACCACAGATACGCAGTATTTT | CASSDPGTGTTDTQYF
- | TRBJ1-5 | once | TRBV2 | TGTGCCAGCAGTGAATTGGGACAAAGTTATCAGCCCCAGCATTTT | CASSELGQSYQPQHF
- | TRBJ1-4 | - | TRBV19 | TGTGCCAGTAAGGAGGGGTTGAATGAAAAACTGTTTTTT | CASKEGLNEKLFF
- | TRBJ1-1 | - | TRBV28 | TGTGCCAGCCAGGACACTGAAGCTTTCTTT | CASQDTEAFF
- | TRBJ1-5 | - | TRBV4-2 | TGTGCCAGCAGCCGGACCAGGGGACCAGACCAGCCCCAGCATTTT | CASSRTRGPDQPQHF
TRBD1 | TRBJ2-5 | - | TRBV7-2 | TGTGCCAGCAGCTCGGGACAGGGGGCGAGTTGGACCCAGTACTTC | CASSSGQGASWTQYF
- | TRBJ2-7 | - | TRBV7-2 | TGTGCCAGCAGCTCCCAAAGGGGGGGGGCGACCTACGAGCAGTACTTC | CASSSQRGGATYEQYF
TRBD1 | TRBJ2-2 | many | TRBV11-1 | TGTGCCAGCAGCTTAGGACAGGGTTTTACCGGGGAGCTGTTTTTT | CASSLGQGFTGELFF
- | TRBJ2-3 | - | TRBV6-5 | TGTGCCAGCCTTGAGGGCGGGACAGATACGCAGTATTTT | CASLEGGTDTQYF
- | TRBJ1-2 | - | TRBV9 | TGTGCCAGCTCCGAGGGAACCTCTTATGGCTACACCTTC | CASSEGTSYGYTF
TRBD1 | TRBJ1-2 | few | TRBV10-3 | TGTGCCATCAGTGAGAATCGACAGGGGGGAACTGGCTACACCTTC | CAISENRQGGTGYTF
TRBD2 | TRBJ2-6 | - | TRBV11-2 | TGTGCCAGCAGATATAAGACTAGCGGGAGCTCTGGGGCCAACGTCCTGACTTTC | CASRYKTSGSSGANVLTF
TRBD1 | TRBJ1-1 | - | TRBV11-2 | TGTGCCAGCAGCCAACAGGGGCGGATGAACACTGAAGCTTTCTTT | CASSQQGRMNTEAFF
- | TRBJ1-1 | - | TRBV5-5 | TGTGCCAGCCTTACAGGCTCTCCTGAAGCTTTCTTT | CASLTGSPEAFF
- | TRBJ1-1 | - | TRBV29-1 | TGCAGCGTTCGACAGGCGAACACTGAAGCTTTCTTT | CSVRQANTEAFF
- | TRBJ1-1 | - | TRBV3-1/TRBV3-2 | TGTGCCAGCAGCCAAGATACCAGGGGCAGGAATTTCTTT | CASSQDTRGRNFF
TRBD1 | TRBJ1-2 | - | TRBV2 | TGTGCCAGCAGTGCACCGGGACAGGGAGGTGGCTACACCTTC | CASSAPGQGGGYTF
- | TRBJ1-2 | - | TRBV4-2 | TGTGCCAGCAGCCCTGAGCTGGGGAGTGGCTATGGCTACACCTTC | CASSPELGSGYGYTF
- | TRBJ2-1 | - | TRBV5-4 | TGTGCCAGCAGCTTGCCATTTGAGGGCCAGTTCTTC | CASSLPFEGQFF
TRBD1 | TRBJ1-2 | many | TRBV6-5 | TGTGCCAGCAGTCAACAGGGGGACTATGGCTACACCTTC | CASSQQGDYGYTF
- | TRBJ1-1 | - | TRBV7-2 | TGTGCCAGCAGCCTCCCGACACTTAAGGAAGCTTTCTTT | CASSLPTLKEAFF
- | TRBJ2-7 | - | TRBV18 | TGTGCCAGCTCACCATACGGGGATAGCGAGCAGTACTTC | CASSPYGDSEQYF
- | TRBJ1-1 | once | TRBV7-3 | TGTGCCAGCAGCCAGTCACGGGACACTGAAGCTTTCTTT | CASSQSRDTEAFF
TRBD2 | TRBJ2-3 | once | TRBV28 | TGTGCCAGCAGTTCCCTGACTAGCGGGCCTGCAATACATACGCAGTATTTT | CASSSLTSGPAIHTQYF
- | TRBJ1-1 | - | TRBV19 | TGTGCCAGTAGTATAGCGACAGACTTTGAAGCTTTCTTT | CASSIATDFEAFF
- | TRBJ2-2 | - | TRBV5-6 | TGTGCCAGCAGCTGGGACTCCGGGGAGCTGTTTTTT | CASSWDSGELFF
TRBD1 | TRBJ2-5 | - | TRBV11-3 | TGTGCCAGCAGCCCAGGGGGCGGGGTATTAGAGACCCAGTACTTC | CASSPGGGVLETQYF
TRBD2 | TRBJ2-7 | - | TRBV3-1/TRBV3-2 | TGTGCCAGCAGCCCCCGACTAGCGGGGGTCGGTTACGAGCAGTACTTC | CASSPRLAGVGYEQYF
TRBD1 | TRBJ2-7 | - | TRBV7-3 | TGTGCCAGCAGCTTAGGGGACAGGGCCTCCTACGAGCAGTACTTC | CASSLGDRASYEQYF
TRBD1 | TRBJ1-1 | - | TRBV18 | TGTGCCAGCTCACTGGACAGGGACACTGAAGCTTTCTTT | CASSLDRDTEAFF
- | TRBJ1-2 | - | TRBV7-2 | TGTGCCAGCAGCTTAGAGACAGTATCCGGCTACACCTTC | CASSLETVSGYTF
- | TRBJ2-7 | - | TRBV7-9 | TGTGCCAGCAGCCAGACCAGGGACTACGAGCAGTACTTC | CASSQTRDYEQYF
- | TRBJ2-5 | - | TRBV3-1/TRBV3-2 | TGTGCCAGCAGCCAAGTCCGCATACCGGGGAGGGAGACCCAGTACTTC | CASSQVRIPGRETQYF
TRBD2 | TRBJ2-1 | - | TRBV7-8 | TGTGCCAGCAGCTTTACCCCAAGAGGAGCGGGGGGTAATGAGCAGTTCTTC | CASSFTPRGAGGNEQFF
- | TRBJ1-3 | - | TRBV30 | TGTGCCTTGGGTAGCAACGGGGGGATCTCTGGAAACACCATATATTTT | CALGSNGGISGNTIYF
- | TRBJ1-2 | - | TRBV5-1 | TGCGCCAGCAGCTTGAGACAGGACTCATATGGCTACACCTTC | CASSLRQDSYGYTF
TRBD2 | TRBJ2-1 | - | TRBV6-5 | TGTGCCAGCAGTTTGGGACTAGCGGGGGGGCCTAATGAGCAGTTCTTC | CASSLGLAGGPNEQFF
TRBD1 | TRBJ1-2 | - | TRBV5-1 | TGCGCCAGCAGCTTAACACTAGGGACAGGGGAAGGCTACACCTTC | CASSLTLGTGEGYTF
- | TRBJ1-1 | - | TRBV2 | TGTGCCAGCAGTAGACGACAGGCCCAGGCCACTGAAGCTTTCTTT | CASSRRQAQATEAFF
- | TRBJ2-1 | - | TRBV6-1 | TGTGCCAGCAGTGAAGCACTCAATGAGCAGTTCTTC | CASSEALNEQFF
- | TRBJ2-5 | - | TRBV30 | TGTGCCTGGAGTGTACACGGGAAAGAGACCCAGTACTTC | CAWSVHGKETQYF
TRBD2 | TRBJ2-7 | - | TRBV4-1 | TGCGCCAGCAGCGGGACTAGCGGACTATACGAGCAGTACTTC | CASSGTSGLYEQYF
- | TRBJ1-4 | - | TRBV19 | TGTGCCGCAAGTGAGGGATCAGGGCGGGGTAATGAAAAACTGTTTTTT | CAASEGSGRGNEKLFF
- | TRBJ2-5 | - | TRBV12-3/TRBV12-4 | TGTGCCAGCAGACGGGGCAGGGGAGAGACCCAGTACTTC | CASRRGRGETQYF
- | TRBJ1-4 | - | TRBV5-1 | TGCGCCAGCAGCTTGGCCAGGGGTCGTAATGAAAAACTGTTTTTT | CASSLARGRNEKLFF
- | TRBJ1-1 | - | TRBV3-1/TRBV3-2 | TGTGCCAGCAGCCAAGGAGCGGGGGCGAACACTGAAGCTTTCTTT | CASSQGAGANTEAFF
- | TRBJ2-1 | - | TRBV7-3 | TGTGCCAGCAGCTCCTCCGGGACTCTCAATGAGCAGTTCTTC | CASSSSGTLNEQFF
TRBD2 | TRBJ2-1 | - | TRBV27 | TGTGCCAGCAGTTTAAGGACTAGCCATGAGCAGTTCTTC | CASSLRTSHEQFF
- | TRBJ1-2 | once | TRBV25-1 | TGTGCCAGCAGCCAGGGTACCTATGGCTACACCTTC | CASSQGTYGYTF
- | TRBJ2-3 | many | TRBV7-3 | TGTGCCAGCAGCCGCTCGGGGGGCGCAAACACAGATACGCAGTATTTT | CASSRSGGANTDTQYF